The 7 T cell receptor beta chains given below trace back to one sample, sequenced in a study of shared clonotypes between healthy human individuals. Terminally differentiated effector memory CD45RA+ cells were excluded by CCR7 positive selection of CD45RO-negative cells. The repertoire was sequenced with immunoSEQ multiplex PCR; TCRdb's copy has only in-frame clones and lacks some. The data contain about 2.1 million clones, about 93% of them singletons. The sample taken for sequencing was naive CD8+ T cells from PBMCs. Receptors were obtained from a young man in good health. Some clones in this sample may be carry-over from other donors' samples.

The V and J genes are TRBV2 and TRBJ2-7; 7 bases map to TRBD2. CDR1 is SNHLY and CDR2 is FYNNEI in the germline V gene. The V segment lost 1 base and the J segment 5 bases; nucleotides outside the gene matches: 17. The CDR3 runs to 18 residues. The CDR3 nucleotides read TGTGCCAGCAGTGAAGGGGTGGGGCTAGCGGCCTCCCGGGACGAGCAGTACTTC. It translates to CASSEGVGLAASRDEQYF.

The V gene is TRBV5-6, the J gene TRBJ2-2; D remains ambiguous. The germline CDR1 and CDR2 sequences are SGHDT and YYEEEE. CDR3 size: 14 residues. V was shortened by 0 bases and J by 7 bases, with 10 bases between the two germline ends. The CDR3 sequence: CASSLVRLGGELFF. Written as DNA, the CDR3 is TGTGCCAGCAGCTTGGTCAGACTCGGCGGGGAGCTGTTTTTT.

V gene TRBV6-6 combines with J gene TRBJ2-7; D remains unclear. CDR3 length: 12 residues. Germline V gene data show CDR1 as MNHNY and CDR2 as SVGAGI (reference sequence). V was clipped by 2 bases and J by 4 bases, with 6 bases between them. CDR3 amino acids: CASSYVAYEQYF. DNA of the CDR3: TGTGCCAGCAGTTACGTAGCTTACGAGCAGTACTTC.

The rearrangement links TRBV11-2 to TRBJ2-2; D is perhaps TRBD2 (5 bases). V was clipped by 1 base and J by 4 bases, with 10 bases between them. The germline V gene has CDR1 SGHAT and CDR2 FQNNGV. CDR3 length: 15 amino acids. CDR3 in DNA: TGTGCCAGCAGCTTAGTCCAGCGGAGCACCGGGGAGCTGTTTTTT. It translates to CASSLVQRSTGELFF.

The chain couples TRBV5-6 to TRBJ1-3; D unclear. CDR1 is SGHDT, CDR2 YYEEEE, per germline. V gave up 4 bases and J gave up 0 bases, with 8 bases separating them. CDR3 length: 14 amino acids. The CDR3 coding sequence is TGTGCCAGCAGCCCCCGTATCTCTGGAAACACCATATATTTT. Its protein product is CASSPRISGNTIYF.

DNA of the CDR3: TGCAGCGTAGCCGGGACGGAGGATGGTGGGGCCAACGTCCTGACTTTC. It yields the protein CSVAGTEDGGANVLTF. The J gene is TRBJ2-6, the V gene TRBV29-1; TRBD1 or TRBD2 may be the D gene (5 bases each). Trimming stripped 6 bases from V and 3 bases from J, with 18 bases between. CDR1 and CDR2 (germline): SQVTM, ANQGSEA. The CDR3 totals 16 residues.

The genes are TRBV9 and TRBJ2-3; perhaps TRBD1 as D (6 bases). CDR1 SGDLS and CDR2 YYNGEE come from the germline V gene. CDR3 length: 15 amino acids. V lost 3 bases and J 6 bases, leaving 17 bases between the germline ends. The CDR3 reads CASSGHRVALDTQYF. The CDR3 DNA follows: TGTGCCAGCAGCGGACACAGGGTGGCCCTGGATACGCAGTATTTT. The variable domain in full, with the rest retrieved from reference TRBV9 and TRBJ2-3, is DSGVTQTPKHLITATGQRVTLRCSPRSGDLSVYWYQQSLDQGLQFLIQYYNGEERAKGNILERFSAQQFPDLHSELNLSSLELGDSALYFCASSGHRVALDTQYFGPGTRLTVL.